This T cell receptor beta chain was found in a study of CD8 T cells in Susac syndrome. Germline V gene data show CDR1 as ENHRY and CDR2 as SYGVKD. This CDR3 spans 15 amino acids. V lost 11 bases, J lost 10 bases, and 24 bases lay in between. cDNA came from roughly 0.53 to 1 ug RNA primed by random hexamers. The TCR beta CDR3 was amplified by immunoSEQ multiplex PCR across 54 Vbeta, 13 Jbeta. Using its own MiXCR run on the immunoSEQ multiplex PCR reads, TCRdb lists one record per CDR3 protein. The top ten clones hold over 0.1% of a sample with some 200,000 distinct CDR3 sequences, 80% to 95% of them seen once.

The source of this sequence is a human donor with multiple sclerosis. The chain is built from TRBV10-3 and TRBJ1-6; possible D gene TRBD1, 5 bases. The material sequenced was CD8+ T cells from PBMCs. CDR3 loop: CAPRTRTFLLSPLHF. CDR3 coding DNA: TGTGCCCCACGAACACGGACATTTCTTTTATCACCCCTCCACTTT.